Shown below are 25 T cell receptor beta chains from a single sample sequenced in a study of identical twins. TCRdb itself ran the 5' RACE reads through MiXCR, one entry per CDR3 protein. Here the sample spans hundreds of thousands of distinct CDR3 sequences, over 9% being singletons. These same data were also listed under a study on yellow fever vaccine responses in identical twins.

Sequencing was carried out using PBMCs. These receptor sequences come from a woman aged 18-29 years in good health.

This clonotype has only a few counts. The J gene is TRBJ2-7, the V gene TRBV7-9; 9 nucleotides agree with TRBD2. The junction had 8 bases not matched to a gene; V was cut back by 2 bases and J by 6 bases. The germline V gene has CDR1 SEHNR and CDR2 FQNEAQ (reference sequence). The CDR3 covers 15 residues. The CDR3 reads CASSLLAGTLGEQYF. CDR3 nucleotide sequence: TGTGCCAGCAGCTTACTAGCGGGGACCCTCGGCGAGCAGTACTTC.

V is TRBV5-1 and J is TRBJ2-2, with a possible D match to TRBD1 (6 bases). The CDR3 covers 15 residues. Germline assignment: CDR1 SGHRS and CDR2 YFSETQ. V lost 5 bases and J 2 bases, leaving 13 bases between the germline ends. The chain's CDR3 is CASSTGQLNTGELFF. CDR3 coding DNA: TGCGCCAGCAGTACCGGACAGTTAAACACCGGGGAGCTGTTTTTT.

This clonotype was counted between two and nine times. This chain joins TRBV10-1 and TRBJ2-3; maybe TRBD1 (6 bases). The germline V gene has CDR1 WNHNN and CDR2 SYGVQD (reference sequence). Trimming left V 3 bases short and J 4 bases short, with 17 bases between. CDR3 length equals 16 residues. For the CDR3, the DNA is TGCGCCAGCAGTGACCTCACAGGGAACGACGCAGATACGCAGTATTTT. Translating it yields CASSDLTGNDADTQYF.

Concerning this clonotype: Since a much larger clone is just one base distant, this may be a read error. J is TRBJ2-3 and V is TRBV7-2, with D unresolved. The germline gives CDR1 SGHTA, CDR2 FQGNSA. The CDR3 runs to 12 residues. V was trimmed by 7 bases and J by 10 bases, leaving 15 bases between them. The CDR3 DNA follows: TGTGCCAGCAACTCCGACGTGCATGCGCAGTATTTT. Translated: CASNSDVHAQYF.

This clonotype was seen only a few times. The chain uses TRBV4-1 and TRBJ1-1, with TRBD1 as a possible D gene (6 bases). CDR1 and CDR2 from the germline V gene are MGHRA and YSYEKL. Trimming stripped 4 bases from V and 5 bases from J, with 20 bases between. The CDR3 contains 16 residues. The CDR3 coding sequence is TGCGCCAGCAGCCGGGCCCAGCAGGGCCAGGGGACTGAAGCTTTCTTT. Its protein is CASSRAQQGQGTEAFF.

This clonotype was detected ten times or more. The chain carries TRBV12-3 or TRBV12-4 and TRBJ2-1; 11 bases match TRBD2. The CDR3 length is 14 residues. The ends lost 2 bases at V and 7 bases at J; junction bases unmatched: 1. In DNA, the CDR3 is TGTGCCAGCAGTTTAACTAGCGGGAGAAATGAGCAGTTCTTC. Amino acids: CASSLTSGRNEQFF.

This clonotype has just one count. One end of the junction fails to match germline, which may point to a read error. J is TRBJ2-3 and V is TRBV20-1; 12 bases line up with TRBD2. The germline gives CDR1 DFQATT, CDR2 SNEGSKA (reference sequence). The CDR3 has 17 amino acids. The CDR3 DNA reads TGCTGTGCTAGCGGGAGGGCCGACGCGTTGAGCACAGATACGCAGTATTTT. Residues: CCASGRADALSTDTQYF.

The CDR3 nucleotides read TGTGCCAGCAGCTTAGACGGACTAGCGGGATTAACCGGGGAGCTGTTTTTT. It encodes CASSLDGLAGLTGELFF. The chain uses TRBV11-2 and TRBJ2-2; 12 bases map to TRBD2. From germline, CDR1 is SGHAT and CDR2 FQNNGV. The trim removed 0 bases at V and 5 bases at J, leaving 4 bases unmatched. The CDR3 has 17 amino acids.

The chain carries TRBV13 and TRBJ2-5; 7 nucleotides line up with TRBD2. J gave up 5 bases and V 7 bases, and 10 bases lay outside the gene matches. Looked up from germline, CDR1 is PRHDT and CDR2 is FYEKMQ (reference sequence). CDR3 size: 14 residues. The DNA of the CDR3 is TGTGCCAGCACCGAGAGGACTAGGATGGAGACCCAGTACTTC. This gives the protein CASTERTRMETQYF.

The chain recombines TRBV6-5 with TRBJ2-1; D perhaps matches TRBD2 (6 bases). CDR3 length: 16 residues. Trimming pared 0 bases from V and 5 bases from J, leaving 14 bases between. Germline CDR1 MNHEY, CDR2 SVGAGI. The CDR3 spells CASSYSTRTTDNEQFF. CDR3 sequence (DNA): TGTGCCAGCAGTTACTCGACCAGGACTACTGACAATGAGCAGTTCTTC.

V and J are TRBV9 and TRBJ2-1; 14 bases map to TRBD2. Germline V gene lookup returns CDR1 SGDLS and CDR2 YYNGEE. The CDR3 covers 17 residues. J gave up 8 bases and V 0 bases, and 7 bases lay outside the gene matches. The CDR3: CASSVEGLAGVLDEQFF. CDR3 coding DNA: TGTGCCAGCAGCGTAGAGGGACTAGCGGGAGTTCTGGATGAGCAGTTCTTC.

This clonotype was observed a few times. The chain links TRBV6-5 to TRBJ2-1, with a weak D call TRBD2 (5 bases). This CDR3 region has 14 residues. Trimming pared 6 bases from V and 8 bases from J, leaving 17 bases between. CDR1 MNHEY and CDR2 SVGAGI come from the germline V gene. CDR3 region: CASRDSRADYEQFF. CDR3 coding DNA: TGTGCCAGCAGGGACTCTAGAGCGGACTATGAGCAGTTCTTC.

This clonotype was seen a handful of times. The CDR3 bases are TGCAGTGCTAGAGACAAAAGACTAGCGGGGGGGTCTGGGGCCAACGTCCTGACTTTC. Protein: CSARDKRLAGGSGANVLTF. The rearrangement joins TRBV20-1 to TRBJ2-6; 14 bases fit TRBD2. The J segment lost 1 base and the V segment lost 0 bases, leaving 5 bases of the junction unmatched. Germline loops: CDR1 DFQATT, CDR2 SNEGSKA (reference sequence). CDR3 size: 19 residues.

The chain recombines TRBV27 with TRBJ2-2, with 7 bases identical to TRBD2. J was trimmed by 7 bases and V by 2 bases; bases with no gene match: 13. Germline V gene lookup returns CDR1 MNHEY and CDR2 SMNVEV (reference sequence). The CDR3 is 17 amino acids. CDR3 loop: CASSLAGVGFGLGELFF. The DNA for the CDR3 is TGTGCCAGCAGTTTAGCGGGAGTGGGGTTTGGACTCGGGGAGCTGTTTTTT.

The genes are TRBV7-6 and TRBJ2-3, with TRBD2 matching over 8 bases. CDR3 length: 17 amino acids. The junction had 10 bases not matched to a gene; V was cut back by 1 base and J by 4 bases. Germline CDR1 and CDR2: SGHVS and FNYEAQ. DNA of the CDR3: TGTGCCAGCAGCTTAGAGGCCCAGCGGGAGTACTCAGATACGCAGTATTTT. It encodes CASSLEAQREYSDTQYF.

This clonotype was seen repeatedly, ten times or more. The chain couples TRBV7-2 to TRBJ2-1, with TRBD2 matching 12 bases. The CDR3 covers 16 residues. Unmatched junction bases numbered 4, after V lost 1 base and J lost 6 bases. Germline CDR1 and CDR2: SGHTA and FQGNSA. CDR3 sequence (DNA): TGTGCCAGCAGCTTAGTATGGACTAGCGGGACCAATGAGCAGTTCTTC. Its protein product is CASSLVWTSGTNEQFF. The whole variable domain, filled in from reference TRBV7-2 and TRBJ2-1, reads GAGVSQSPSNKVTEKGKDVELRCDPISGHTALYWYRQSLGQGLEFLIYFQGNSAPDKSGLPSDRFSAERTGGSVSTLTIQRTQQEDSAVYLCASSLVWTSGTNEQFFGPGTRLTVL.

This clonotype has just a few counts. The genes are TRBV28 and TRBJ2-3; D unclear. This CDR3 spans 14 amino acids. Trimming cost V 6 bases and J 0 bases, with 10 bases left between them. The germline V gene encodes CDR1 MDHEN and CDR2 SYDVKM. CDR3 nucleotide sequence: TGTGCCAGCAGCGTTGATACTAGCACAGATACGCAGTATTTT. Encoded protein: CASSVDTSTDTQYF.

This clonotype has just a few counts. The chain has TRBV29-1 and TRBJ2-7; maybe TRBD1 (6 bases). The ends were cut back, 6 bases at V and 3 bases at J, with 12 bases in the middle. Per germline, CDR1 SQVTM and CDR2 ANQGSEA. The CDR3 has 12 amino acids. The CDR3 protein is CSVAAGVYEQYF. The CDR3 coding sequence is TGCAGCGTCGCCGCAGGGGTCTACGAGCAGTACTTC.

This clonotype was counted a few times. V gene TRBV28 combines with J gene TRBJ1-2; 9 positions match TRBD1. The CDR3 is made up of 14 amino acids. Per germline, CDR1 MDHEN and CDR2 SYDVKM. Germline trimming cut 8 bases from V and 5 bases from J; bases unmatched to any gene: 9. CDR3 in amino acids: CASGGQGMGYGYTF. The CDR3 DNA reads TGTGCCAGCGGGGGACAGGGTATGGGGTATGGCTACACCTTC.

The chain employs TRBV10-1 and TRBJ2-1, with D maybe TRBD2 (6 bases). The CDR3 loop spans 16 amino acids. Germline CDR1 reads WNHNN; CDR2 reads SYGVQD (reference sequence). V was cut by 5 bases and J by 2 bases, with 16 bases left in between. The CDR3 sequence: CASSPGLLGTYNEQFF. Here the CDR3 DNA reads TGCGCCAGCAGTCCGGGACTCTTGGGGACCTACAATGAGCAGTTCTTC.

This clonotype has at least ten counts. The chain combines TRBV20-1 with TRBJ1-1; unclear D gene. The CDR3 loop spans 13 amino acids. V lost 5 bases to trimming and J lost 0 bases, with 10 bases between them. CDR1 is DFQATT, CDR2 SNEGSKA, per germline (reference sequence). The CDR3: CSAPGILNTEAFF. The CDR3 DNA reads TGCAGTGCTCCCGGGATCCTGAACACTGAAGCTTTCTTT.

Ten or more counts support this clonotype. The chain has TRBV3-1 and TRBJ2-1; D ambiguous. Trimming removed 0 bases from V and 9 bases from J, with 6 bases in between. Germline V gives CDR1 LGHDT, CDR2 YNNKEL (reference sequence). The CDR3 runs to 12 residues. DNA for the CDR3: TGTGCCAGCAGCCAAGAATGGTCTGAGCAGTTCTTC. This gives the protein CASSQEWSEQFF.

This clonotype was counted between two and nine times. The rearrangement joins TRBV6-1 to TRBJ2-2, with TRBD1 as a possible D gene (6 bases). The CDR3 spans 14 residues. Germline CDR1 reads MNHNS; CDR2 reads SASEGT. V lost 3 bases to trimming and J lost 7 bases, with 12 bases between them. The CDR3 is CASSEQGRDGELFF. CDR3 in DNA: TGTGCCAGCAGTGAGCAGGGGCGCGACGGGGAGCTGTTTTTT.

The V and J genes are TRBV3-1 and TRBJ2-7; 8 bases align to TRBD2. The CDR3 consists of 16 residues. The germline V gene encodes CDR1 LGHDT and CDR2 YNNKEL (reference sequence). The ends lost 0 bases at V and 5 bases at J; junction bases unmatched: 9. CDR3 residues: CASSQELKRGPDEQYF. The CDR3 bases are TGTGCCAGCAGCCAAGAGTTGAAGCGGGGGCCCGACGAGCAGTACTTC.

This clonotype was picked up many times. The CDR3 sequence: CASSSSGTSYEQYF. The DNA of the CDR3 is TGTGCCAGCAGTTCCAGCGGGACCTCCTACGAGCAGTACTTC. The rearrangement joins TRBV28 to TRBJ2-7; TRBD2 agrees at 7 bases. Per the germline V gene, CDR1 is MDHEN and CDR2 is SYDVKM. Unmatched junction bases numbered 3, after V lost 4 bases and J lost 0 bases. The CDR3 length is 14 residues.